This record covers a single T cell receptor beta chain. This specimen belongs to a study of OX40 agonist ivuxolimab in advanced cancers. The wider study: Six ivuxolimab dose levels, 0.01 to 10 mg/kg, were given intravenously every 2 weeks. Partial responses were observed in three patients, of whom one had hepatocellular carcinoma and two had cutaneous melanoma.

Trimming shortened V by 2 bases and J by 1 base, and 10 bases separated the two germline ends. The germline CDR1 and CDR2 sequences are WNHNN and SYGVQD (reference sequence). The CDR3 has 15 amino acids. Baseline was the first blood sampling point, followed by cycle 4 day 1 and cycle 7 day 1. The assay was immunoSEQ multiplex PCR, and TCRdb's table has in-frame clones only and misses some. The data contain fewer than 50,000 clones, approximately 90% of them seen just once; the ten biggest clones take up roughly half. Here the sequenced sample was CD4+ or CD8+ T cells sorted from blood, taken in a trial of the OX40 agonist ivuxolimab. J is TRBJ2-3 and V is TRBV10-1, with D hard to call. The receptor's source is an adult with an advanced solid tumor such as melanoma, head and neck, liver or kidney cancer. The CDR3 DNA sequence: TGCGCCAGCAGTGAGGACTTACCAGGCACAGATACGCAGTATTTT. Its translation is CASSEDLPGTDTQYF.